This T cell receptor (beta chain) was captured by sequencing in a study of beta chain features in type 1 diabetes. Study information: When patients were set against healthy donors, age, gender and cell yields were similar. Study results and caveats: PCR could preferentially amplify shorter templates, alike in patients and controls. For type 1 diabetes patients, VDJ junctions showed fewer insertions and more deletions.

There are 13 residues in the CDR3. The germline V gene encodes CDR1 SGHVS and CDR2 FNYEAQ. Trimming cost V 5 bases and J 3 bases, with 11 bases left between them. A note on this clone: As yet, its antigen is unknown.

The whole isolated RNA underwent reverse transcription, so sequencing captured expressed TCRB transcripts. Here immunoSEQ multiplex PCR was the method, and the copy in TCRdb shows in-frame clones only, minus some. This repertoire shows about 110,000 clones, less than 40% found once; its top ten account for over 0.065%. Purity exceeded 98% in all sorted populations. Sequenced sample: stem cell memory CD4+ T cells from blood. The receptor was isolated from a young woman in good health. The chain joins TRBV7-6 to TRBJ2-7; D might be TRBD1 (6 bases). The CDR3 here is CASSPPGVYEQYF. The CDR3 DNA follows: TGTGCCAGCAGCCCCCCAGGGGTCTACGAGCAGTACTTC. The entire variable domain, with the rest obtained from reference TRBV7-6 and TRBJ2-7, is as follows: GAGVSQSPRYKVTKRGQDVALRCDPISGHVSLYWYRQALGQGPEFLTYFNYEAQQDKSGLPNDRFSAERPEGSISTLTIQRTEQRDSAMYRCASSPPGVYEQYFGPGTRLTVT.